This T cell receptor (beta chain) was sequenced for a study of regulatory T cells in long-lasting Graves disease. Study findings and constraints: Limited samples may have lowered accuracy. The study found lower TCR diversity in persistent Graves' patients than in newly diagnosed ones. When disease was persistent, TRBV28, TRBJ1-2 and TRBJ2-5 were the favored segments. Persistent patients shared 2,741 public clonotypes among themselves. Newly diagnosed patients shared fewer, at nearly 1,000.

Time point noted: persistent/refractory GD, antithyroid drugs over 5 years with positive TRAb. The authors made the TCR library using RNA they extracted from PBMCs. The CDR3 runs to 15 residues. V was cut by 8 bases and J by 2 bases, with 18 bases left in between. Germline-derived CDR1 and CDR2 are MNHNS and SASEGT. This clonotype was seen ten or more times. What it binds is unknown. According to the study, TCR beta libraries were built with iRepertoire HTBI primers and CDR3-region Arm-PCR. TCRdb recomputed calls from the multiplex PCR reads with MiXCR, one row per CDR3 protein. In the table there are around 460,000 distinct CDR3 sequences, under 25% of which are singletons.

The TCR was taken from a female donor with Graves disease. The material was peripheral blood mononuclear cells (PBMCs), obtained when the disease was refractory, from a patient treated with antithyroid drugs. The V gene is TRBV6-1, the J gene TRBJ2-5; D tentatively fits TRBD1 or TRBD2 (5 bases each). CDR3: CASLSPGRLQETQYF. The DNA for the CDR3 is TGTGCCAGCTTAAGCCCGGGACGACTTCAAGAGACCCAGTACTTC.